This is a list of T cell receptor beta chains from one sample in a study of radiotherapy plus CTLA-4 blockade in lung cancer. Generated by immunoSEQ multiplex PCR, the TCRdb table keeps only in-frame clones and is missing some. The sample records about 57,000 clones, roughly 80% being singletons. The sequencing here drew on peripheral blood, taken from a patient treated with radiotherapy plus ipilimumab. These receptors all come from a human donor with non-small cell lung cancer who had a complete response to radiotherapy plus ipilimumab. Both conserved end residues are part of each CDR3. D genes are given only for firm matches. Size is stated for part of the rows, as once, few or many counts, or as a class when the clone is expanded.

V gene: TRBV5-1
J gene: TRBJ2-6
D gene: TRBD1
clone size: .
CDR3 DNA: TGCGCCAGCAGCTTCTCAGGGGGCAGTGGGGCCAACGTCCTGACTTTC
CDR3 protein: CASSFSGGSGANVLTF

V gene: TRBV19
J gene: TRBJ1-5
D gene: TRBD1
clone size: .
CDR3 DNA: TGTGCCAGTAGTATCAGAGACAGGGGCGGGAATCAGCCCCAGCATTTT
CDR3 protein: CASSIRDRGGNQPQHF

V gene: TRBV7-9
J gene: TRBJ2-7
D gene: TRBD1
clone size: .
CDR3 DNA: TGTGCCAGCAGCGTAACAGGGGGAGGCGAGCAGTACTTC
CDR3 protein: CASSVTGGGEQYF

V gene: TRBV6-6
J gene: TRBJ2-5
D gene: .
clone size: .
CDR3 DNA: TGTGCCAGCAAAACGAACAGCCAAGAGACCCAGTACTTC
CDR3 protein: CASKTNSQETQYF

V gene: TRBV5-6
J gene: TRBJ1-1
D gene: .
clone size: .
CDR3 DNA: TGTGCCAGCACCCTCGGTAGGTCGGGTCGGTACACTGAAGCTTTCTTT
CDR3 protein: CASTLGRSGRYTEAFF

V gene: TRBV5-1
J gene: TRBJ2-7
D gene: TRBD1
clone size: .
CDR3 DNA: TGCGCCAGCAGCTTGGGACAGGGGGACCCTGGGTACGAGCAGTACTTC
CDR3 protein: CASSLGQGDPGYEQYF

V gene: TRBV7-9
J gene: TRBJ2-5
D gene: TRBD2
clone size: once
CDR3 DNA: TGTGCCAGCAGCTCCACTAGCGGGGGGGCTGTGGAGACCCAGTACTTC
CDR3 protein: CASSSTSGGAVETQYF

V gene: TRBV25-1
J gene: TRBJ2-1
D gene: .
clone size: .
CDR3 DNA: TGTGCCAGCAGTGACGGACAGAGACCCTACAATGAGCAGTTCTTC
CDR3 protein: CASSDGQRPYNEQFF

V gene: TRBV5-1
J gene: TRBJ1-2
D gene: .
clone size: few
CDR3 DNA: TGCGCCAGCAGCTTGGCGGGAGGGCTGGGAGGCTACACCTTC
CDR3 protein: CASSLAGGLGGYTF

V gene: TRBV11-2
J gene: TRBJ2-3
D gene: TRBD2
clone size: few
CDR3 DNA: TGTGCCAGCAGCTCCCGACTAGCGGGGCCAAATACGCAGTATTTT
CDR3 protein: CASSSRLAGPNTQYF